This TCR beta chain was captured by sequencing in a study of cytomegalovirus exposure and HLA in healthy donors. With 60 Vbeta and 13 Jbeta primers, the PCR was carried out. Libraries were prepared by immunoSEQ multiplex PCR; TCRdb keeps only in-frame clonotypes and omits some of them. The table lists 150,000 to 200,000 clones, more than 65% of them singletons. The receptor comes from a man aged 18 to 29 in good health and CMV-seropositive. Sequences were obtained from PBMCs.

Here the CDR3 DNA reads TGTGCCACCTGGCTGGACAATGAGCAGTTCTTC. This translates into CATWLDNEQFF. The gene calls are TRBV2 and TRBJ2-1, with D unresolved. Germline V CDR1 and CDR2: SNHLY, FYNNEI. This CDR3 is 11 amino acids long. Trimming left V 10 bases short and J 5 bases short, with 9 bases between.